This T cell receptor beta chain was recovered during a study of beta chain features in type 1 diabetes. Study-wide background: All samples together contributed 85 million to 120 million sorted cells for examination.

Expressed TCRB transcripts were sequenced because the isolated RNA had all been reverse transcribed beforehand. TCRdb's copy holds only in-frame clones and misses some; the assay was immunoSEQ multiplex PCR. The repertoire has nearly 250,000 clones, 55% to 70% of them found once; the top ten carry 0.053%. CDR3 length: 15 amino acids. Looked up from germline, CDR1 is GTSNPN and CDR2 is SVGIG (reference sequence). V dropped 5 bases and J dropped 5 bases, with 20 bases sitting between them. This chain links TRBV30 with TRBJ2-3; D possibly matches TRBD1 or TRBD2 (5 bases each). The sequencing sample was made of naive CD4+ T cells from blood. This TCR derives from a man under 40 in good health. In DNA form, the CDR3 reads TGTGCCTGGTCCCCGGGAAAGGGGAAAAGAGATACGCAGTATTTT. The encoded protein is CAWSPGKGKRDTQYF.